A selection of T cell receptor beta chains follows, all from one sample in a study of Ad26.COV2.S vaccination and SARS-CoV-2 variants. Libraries were prepared by immunoSEQ multiplex PCR; TCRdb keeps only in-frame clonotypes and omits some of them. The data contain about 680,000 clones, approximately 88% of them singletons. Sample: peripheral blood, taken in a trial of Ad26.COV2.S vaccine versus placebo. The receptors derive from a person between 18 and 59 years old who received the Ad26.COV2.S COVID-19 vaccine or a placebo. The CDR3 runs from the conserved cysteine through the conserved F or W. The order of the fields is J gene, V gene, D gene, clone size, CDR3 DNA, CDR3 protein. D genes are given only for firm matches. The size field is filled for only some rows; it gives once, few, many or a size class.

j_gene: TRBJ2-5; v_gene: TRBV27; d_gene: NA; abundance: NA; CDR3nt: TGTGCCAGCAGTTTAGCTCCGAGGGGCAGGGGAACCCAAGAGACCCAGTACTTC; CDR3aa: CASSLAPRGRGTQETQYF
j_gene: TRBJ1-5; v_gene: TRBV30; d_gene: TRBD1; abundance: NA; CDR3nt: TGTGCCTGGAGTTCACAGGGGGGCAATCAGCCCCAGCATTTT; CDR3aa: CAWSSQGGNQPQHF
j_gene: TRBJ1-1; v_gene: TRBV10-1; d_gene: NA; abundance: NA; CDR3nt: TGCGCCAGCAGTGAGACGAGGAACACTGAAGCTTTCTTT; CDR3aa: CASSETRNTEAFF
j_gene: TRBJ2-7; v_gene: TRBV12-3/TRBV12-4; d_gene: NA; abundance: NA; CDR3nt: TGTGCCAGCAGGGACGGGAGCTCCTACGAGCAGTACTTC; CDR3aa: CASRDGSSYEQYF
j_gene: TRBJ2-1; v_gene: TRBV30; d_gene: TRBD2; abundance: NA; CDR3nt: TGTGCCTGGTCAGTAGGCATAGCGGGGGGGCCCGATGAGCAGTTCTTC; CDR3aa: CAWSVGIAGGPDEQFF
j_gene: TRBJ2-3; v_gene: TRBV7-2; d_gene: TRBD2; abundance: NA; CDR3nt: TGTGCCAGCAGCACTCGGACTAGCGGGGCCCTCACAGATACGCAGTATTTT; CDR3aa: CASSTRTSGALTDTQYF
j_gene: TRBJ2-7; v_gene: TRBV14; d_gene: TRBD1; abundance: NA; CDR3nt: TGTGCCAGCAGCCAGACAGGGGAGCAGTACTTC; CDR3aa: CASSQTGEQYF
j_gene: TRBJ2-6; v_gene: TRBV7-9; d_gene: NA; abundance: NA; CDR3nt: TGTGCCAGCAGCTTAGGAATCCGCTCTGGGGCCAACGTCCTGACTTTC; CDR3aa: CASSLGIRSGANVLTF
j_gene: TRBJ2-1; v_gene: TRBV3-1/TRBV3-2; d_gene: NA; abundance: NA; CDR3nt: TGTGCCAGCAGCCAAGCGGTACAGGTCCCCTACAATGAGCAGTTCTTC; CDR3aa: CASSQAVQVPYNEQFF
j_gene: TRBJ2-3; v_gene: TRBV6-2/TRBV6-3; d_gene: TRBD2; abundance: NA; CDR3nt: TGTGCCAGCAGTTACGGGTTAGCGGGGGCCACAGATACGCAGTATTTT; CDR3aa: CASSYGLAGATDTQYF
j_gene: TRBJ2-1; v_gene: TRBV12-3/TRBV12-4; d_gene: NA; abundance: NA; CDR3nt: TGTGCCAGCAGCCTGGAAAATGAGCAGTTCTTC; CDR3aa: CASSLENEQFF
j_gene: TRBJ1-1; v_gene: TRBV19; d_gene: NA; abundance: few; CDR3nt: TGTGCCAGTAGTATAGTCCACGTGAACACTGAAGCTTTCTTT; CDR3aa: CASSIVHVNTEAFF
j_gene: TRBJ1-2; v_gene: TRBV7-2; d_gene: NA; abundance: NA; CDR3nt: TGTGCCAGCAGCTTAGGGGGAGGGGGGCTCAGCTATGGCTACACCTTC; CDR3aa: CASSLGGGGLSYGYTF
j_gene: TRBJ2-1; v_gene: TRBV9; d_gene: NA; abundance: NA; CDR3nt: TGTGCCAGCTCCGATGGTGGTACCTTACTCTTC; CDR3aa: CASSDGGTLLF
j_gene: TRBJ2-1; v_gene: TRBV10-1; d_gene: NA; abundance: NA; CDR3nt: TGCGCCAGCAGCGTTCCAGGGTGGAATGAGCAGTTCTTC; CDR3aa: CASSVPGWNEQFF
j_gene: TRBJ1-2; v_gene: TRBV5-4; d_gene: TRBD1; abundance: NA; CDR3nt: TGTGCCAGCAGCGGGGTGGGACAGGGAGGCTATGGCTACACCTTC; CDR3aa: CASSGVGQGGYGYTF
j_gene: TRBJ1-2; v_gene: TRBV28; d_gene: TRBD1; abundance: NA; CDR3nt: TGTGCCAGCAGTTTGCTCGGGACAGAATATGGCTACACCTTC; CDR3aa: CASSLLGTEYGYTF